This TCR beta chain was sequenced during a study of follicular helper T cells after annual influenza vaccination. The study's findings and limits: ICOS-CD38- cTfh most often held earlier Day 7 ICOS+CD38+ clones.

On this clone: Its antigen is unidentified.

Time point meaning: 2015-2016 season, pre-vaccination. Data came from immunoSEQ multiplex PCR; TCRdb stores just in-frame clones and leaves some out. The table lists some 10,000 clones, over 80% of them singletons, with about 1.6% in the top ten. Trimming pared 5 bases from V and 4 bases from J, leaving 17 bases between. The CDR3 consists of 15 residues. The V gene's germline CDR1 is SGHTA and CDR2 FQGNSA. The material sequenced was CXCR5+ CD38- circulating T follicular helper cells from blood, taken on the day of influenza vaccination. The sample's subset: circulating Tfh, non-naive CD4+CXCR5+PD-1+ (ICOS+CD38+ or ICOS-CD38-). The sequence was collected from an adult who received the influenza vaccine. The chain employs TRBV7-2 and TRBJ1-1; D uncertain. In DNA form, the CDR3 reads TGTGCCAGCAGCGCCTACGGGGATTGGAGCACTGAAGCTTTCTTT. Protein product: CASSAYGDWSTEAFF. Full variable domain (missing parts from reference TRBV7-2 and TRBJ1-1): GAGVSQSPSNKVTEKGKDVELRCDPISGHTALYWYRQSLGQGLEFLIYFQGNSAPDKSGLPSDRFSAERTGGSVSTLTIQRTQQEDSAVYLCASSAYGDWSTEAFFGQGTRLTVV.